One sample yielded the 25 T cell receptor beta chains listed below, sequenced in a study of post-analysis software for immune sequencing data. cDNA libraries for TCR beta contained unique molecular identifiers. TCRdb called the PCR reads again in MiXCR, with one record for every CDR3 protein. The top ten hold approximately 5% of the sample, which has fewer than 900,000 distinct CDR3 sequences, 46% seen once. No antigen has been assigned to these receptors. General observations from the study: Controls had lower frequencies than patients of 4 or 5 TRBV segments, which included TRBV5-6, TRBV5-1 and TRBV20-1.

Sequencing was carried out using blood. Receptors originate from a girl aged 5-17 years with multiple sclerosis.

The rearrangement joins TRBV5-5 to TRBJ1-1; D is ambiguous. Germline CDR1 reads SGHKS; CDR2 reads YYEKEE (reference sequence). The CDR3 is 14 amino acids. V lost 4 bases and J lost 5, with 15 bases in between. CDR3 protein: CASSGLGSRTEAFF. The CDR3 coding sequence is TGTGCCAGCAGCGGGCTCGGGTCAAGGACTGAAGCTTTCTTT.

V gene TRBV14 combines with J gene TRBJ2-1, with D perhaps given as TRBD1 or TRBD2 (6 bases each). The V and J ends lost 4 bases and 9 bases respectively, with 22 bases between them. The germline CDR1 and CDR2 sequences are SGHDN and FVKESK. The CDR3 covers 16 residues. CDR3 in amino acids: CASSRQAGPLGGEQFF. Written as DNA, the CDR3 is TGTGCCAGCAGCCGACAGGCGGGACCTCTCGGCGGTGAGCAGTTCTTC. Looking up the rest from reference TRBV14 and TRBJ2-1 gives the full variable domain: EAGVTQFPSHSVIEKGQTVTLRCDPISGHDNLYWYRRVMGKEIKFLLHFVKESKQDESGMPNNRFLAERTGGTYSTLKVQPAELEDSGVYFCASSRQAGPLGGEQFFGPGTRLTVL.

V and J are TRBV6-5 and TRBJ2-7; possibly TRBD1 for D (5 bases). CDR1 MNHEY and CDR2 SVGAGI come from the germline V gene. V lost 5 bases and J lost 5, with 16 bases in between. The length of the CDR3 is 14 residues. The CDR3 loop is CASSITDSGDEQYF. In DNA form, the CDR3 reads TGTGCCAGCAGTATAACCGACAGTGGCGACGAGCAGTACTTC.

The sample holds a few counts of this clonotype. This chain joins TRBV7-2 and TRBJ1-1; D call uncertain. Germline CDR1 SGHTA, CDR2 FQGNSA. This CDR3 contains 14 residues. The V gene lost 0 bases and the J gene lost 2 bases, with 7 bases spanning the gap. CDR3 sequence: CASSLARANTEAFF. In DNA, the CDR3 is TGTGCCAGCAGCTTAGCGAGGGCCAACACTGAAGCTTTCTTT.

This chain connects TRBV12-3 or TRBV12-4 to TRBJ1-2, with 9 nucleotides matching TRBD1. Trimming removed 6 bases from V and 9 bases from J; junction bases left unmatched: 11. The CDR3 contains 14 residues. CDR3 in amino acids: CASSGTGPGDRYTF. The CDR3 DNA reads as TGTGCCAGCAGCGGGACAGGGCCGGGAGATCGCTACACCTTC.

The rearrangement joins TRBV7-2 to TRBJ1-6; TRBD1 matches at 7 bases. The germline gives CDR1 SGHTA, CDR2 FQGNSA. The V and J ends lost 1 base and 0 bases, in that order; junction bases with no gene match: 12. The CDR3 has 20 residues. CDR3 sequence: CASSLVRQGKYSSYNSPLHF. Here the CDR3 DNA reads TGTGCCAGCAGCTTAGTCCGACAGGGAAAATATAGCTCCTATAATTCACCCCTCCACTTT. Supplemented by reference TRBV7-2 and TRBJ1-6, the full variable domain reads GAGVSQSPSNKVTEKGKDVELRCDPISGHTALYWYRQSLGQGLEFLIYFQGNSAPDKSGLPSDRFSAERTGGSVSTLTIQRTQQEDSAVYLCASSLVRQGKYSSYNSPLHFGNGTRLTVT.

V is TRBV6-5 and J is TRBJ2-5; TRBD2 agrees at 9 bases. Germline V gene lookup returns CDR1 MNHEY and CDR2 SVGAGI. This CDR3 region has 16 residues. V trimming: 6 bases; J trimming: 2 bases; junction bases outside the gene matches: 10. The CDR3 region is CASSRLTSGRQETQYF. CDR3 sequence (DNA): TGTGCCAGCAGCCGACTGACTAGCGGCAGACAAGAGACCCAGTACTTC.

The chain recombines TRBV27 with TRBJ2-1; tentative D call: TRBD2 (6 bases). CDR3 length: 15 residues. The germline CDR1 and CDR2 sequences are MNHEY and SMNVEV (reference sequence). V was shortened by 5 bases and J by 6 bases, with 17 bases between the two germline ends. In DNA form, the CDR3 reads TGTGCCAGCAGTCCCCCCGGGGACTTCATCAATGAGCAGTTCTTC. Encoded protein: CASSPPGDFINEQFF.

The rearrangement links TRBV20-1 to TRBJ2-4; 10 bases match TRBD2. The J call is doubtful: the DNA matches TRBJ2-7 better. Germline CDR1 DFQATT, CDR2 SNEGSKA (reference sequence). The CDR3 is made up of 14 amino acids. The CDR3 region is CSAQPGTSAYEQYF. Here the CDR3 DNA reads TGCAGTGCTCAGCCCGGGACTAGCGCTTACGAGCAGTACTTC.

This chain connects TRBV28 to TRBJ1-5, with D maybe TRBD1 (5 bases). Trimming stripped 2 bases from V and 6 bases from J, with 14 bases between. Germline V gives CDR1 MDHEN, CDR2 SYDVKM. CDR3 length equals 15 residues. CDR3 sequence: CASSLNRLGTQPQHF. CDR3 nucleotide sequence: TGTGCCAGCAGTTTAAACAGGCTAGGTACTCAGCCCCAGCATTTT.

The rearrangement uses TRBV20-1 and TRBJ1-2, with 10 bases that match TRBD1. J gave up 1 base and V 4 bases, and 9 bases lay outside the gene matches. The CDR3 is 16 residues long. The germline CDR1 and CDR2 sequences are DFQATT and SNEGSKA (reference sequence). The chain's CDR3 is CSATGQGPSFNYGYTF. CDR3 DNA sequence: TGCAGTGCTACGGGACAGGGGCCTTCATTTAACTATGGCTACACCTTC.

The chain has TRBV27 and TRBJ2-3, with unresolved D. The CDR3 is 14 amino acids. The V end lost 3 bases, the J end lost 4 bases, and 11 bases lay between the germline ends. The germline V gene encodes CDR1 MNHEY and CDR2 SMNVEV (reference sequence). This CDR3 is CASSFGWSADTQYF. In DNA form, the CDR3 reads TGTGCCAGCAGTTTTGGTTGGAGCGCAGATACGCAGTATTTT.

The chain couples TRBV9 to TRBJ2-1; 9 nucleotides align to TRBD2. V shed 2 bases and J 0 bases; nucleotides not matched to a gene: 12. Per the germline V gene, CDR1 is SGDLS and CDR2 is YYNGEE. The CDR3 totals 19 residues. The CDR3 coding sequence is TGTGCCAGCAGCGTGACTAGCGGACGTCCTAGTAGCTCCTACAATGAGCAGTTCTTC. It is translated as CASSVTSGRPSSSYNEQFF.

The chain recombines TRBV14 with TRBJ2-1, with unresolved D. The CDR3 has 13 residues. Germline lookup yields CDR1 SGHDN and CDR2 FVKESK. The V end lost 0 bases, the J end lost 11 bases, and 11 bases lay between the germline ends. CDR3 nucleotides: TGTGCCAGCAGCCAAGAGTACTTAACGAAGCAGTTCTTC. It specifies CASSQEYLTKQFF.

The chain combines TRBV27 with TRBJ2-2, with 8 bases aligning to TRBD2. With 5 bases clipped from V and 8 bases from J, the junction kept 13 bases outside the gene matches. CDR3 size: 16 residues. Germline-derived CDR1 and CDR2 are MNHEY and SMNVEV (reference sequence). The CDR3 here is CASSGRGGDPWGELFF. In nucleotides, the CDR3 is TGTGCCAGCAGTGGCCGGGGGGGCGACCCTTGGGGGGAGCTGTTTTTT.

CDR3: CASSFPTGNTEAFF. In DNA form, the CDR3 reads TGTGCCAGCAGCTTTCCGACAGGGAACACTGAAGCTTTCTTT. The gene calls are TRBV13 and TRBJ1-1; TRBD1 is a possible D gene (6 bases). Per germline, CDR1 PRHDT and CDR2 FYEKMQ (reference sequence). The CDR3 extends over 14 amino acids. V lost 3 bases, J lost 1 base, and 9 bases lay in between.

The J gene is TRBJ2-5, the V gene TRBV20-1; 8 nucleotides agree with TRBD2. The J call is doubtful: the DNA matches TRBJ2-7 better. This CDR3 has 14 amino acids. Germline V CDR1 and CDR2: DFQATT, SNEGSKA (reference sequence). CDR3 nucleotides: TGCAGTGCCCGCCATTGGACTAGCAGCTACGAGCAGTACTTC. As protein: CSARHWTSSYEQYF.

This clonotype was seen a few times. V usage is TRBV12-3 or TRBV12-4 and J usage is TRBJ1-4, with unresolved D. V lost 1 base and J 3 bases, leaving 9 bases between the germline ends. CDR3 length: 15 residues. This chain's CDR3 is CASSLDNGPNEKLFF. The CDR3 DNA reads TGTGCCAGCAGTTTAGACAACGGACCTAATGAAAAACTGTTTTTT.

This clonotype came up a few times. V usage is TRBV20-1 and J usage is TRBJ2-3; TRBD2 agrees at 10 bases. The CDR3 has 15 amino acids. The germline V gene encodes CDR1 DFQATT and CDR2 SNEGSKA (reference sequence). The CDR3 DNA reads TGCAGCGCGAACGAACCGGGACTAGCGCCCGATACGCAGTATTTT. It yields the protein CSANEPGLAPDTQYF.

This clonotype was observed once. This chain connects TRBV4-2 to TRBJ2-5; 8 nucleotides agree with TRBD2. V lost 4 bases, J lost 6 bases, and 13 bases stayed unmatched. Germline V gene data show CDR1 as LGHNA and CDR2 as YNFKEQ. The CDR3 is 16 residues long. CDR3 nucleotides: TGTGCCAGCAGCCTAACGACTAGCGCGGGGGAACAGACCCAGTACTTC. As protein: CASSLTTSAGEQTQYF.

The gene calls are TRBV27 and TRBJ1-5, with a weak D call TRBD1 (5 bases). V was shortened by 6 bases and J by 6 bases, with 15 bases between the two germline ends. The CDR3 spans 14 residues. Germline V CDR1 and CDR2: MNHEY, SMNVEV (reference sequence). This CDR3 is CASRAGTGGQPQHF. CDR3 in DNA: TGTGCCAGCAGGGCTGGGACCGGCGGTCAGCCCCAGCATTTT.

CDR3 nucleotides: TGTGCCAGCAGCTCCTCGAAGTCAAAGCGGGAGACCCAGTACTTC. Amino acids: CASSSSKSKRETQYF. V and J are TRBV7-9 and TRBJ2-5, with a possible D match to TRBD2 (5 bases). Germline V gives CDR1 SEHNR, CDR2 FQNEAQ (reference sequence). CDR3 size: 15 residues. V shed 4 bases and J shed 5 bases, with 17 bases lying between them.

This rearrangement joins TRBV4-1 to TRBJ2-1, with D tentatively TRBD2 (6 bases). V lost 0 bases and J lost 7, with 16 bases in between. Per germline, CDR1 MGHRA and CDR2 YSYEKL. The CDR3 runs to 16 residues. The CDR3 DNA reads TGCGCCAGCAGCCAAGATTCTTCGGGAGTTTGGAATGAGCAGTTCTTC. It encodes CASSQDSSGVWNEQFF.

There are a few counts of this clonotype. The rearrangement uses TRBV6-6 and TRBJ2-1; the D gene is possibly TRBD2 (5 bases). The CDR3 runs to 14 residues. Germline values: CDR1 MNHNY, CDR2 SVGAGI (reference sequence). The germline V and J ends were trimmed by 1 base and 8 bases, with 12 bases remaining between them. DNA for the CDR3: TGTGCCAGCAGTTACTTGGTTGAGGGCCATGAGCAGTTCTTC. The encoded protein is CASSYLVEGHEQFF.

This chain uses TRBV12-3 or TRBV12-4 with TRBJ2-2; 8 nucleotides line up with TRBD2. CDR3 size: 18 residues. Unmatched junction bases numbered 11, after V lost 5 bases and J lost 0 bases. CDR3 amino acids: CASSRSGRANSNTGELFF. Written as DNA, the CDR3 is TGTGCCAGCAGTCGCAGCGGGAGAGCGAACTCGAACACCGGGGAGCTGTTTTTT.